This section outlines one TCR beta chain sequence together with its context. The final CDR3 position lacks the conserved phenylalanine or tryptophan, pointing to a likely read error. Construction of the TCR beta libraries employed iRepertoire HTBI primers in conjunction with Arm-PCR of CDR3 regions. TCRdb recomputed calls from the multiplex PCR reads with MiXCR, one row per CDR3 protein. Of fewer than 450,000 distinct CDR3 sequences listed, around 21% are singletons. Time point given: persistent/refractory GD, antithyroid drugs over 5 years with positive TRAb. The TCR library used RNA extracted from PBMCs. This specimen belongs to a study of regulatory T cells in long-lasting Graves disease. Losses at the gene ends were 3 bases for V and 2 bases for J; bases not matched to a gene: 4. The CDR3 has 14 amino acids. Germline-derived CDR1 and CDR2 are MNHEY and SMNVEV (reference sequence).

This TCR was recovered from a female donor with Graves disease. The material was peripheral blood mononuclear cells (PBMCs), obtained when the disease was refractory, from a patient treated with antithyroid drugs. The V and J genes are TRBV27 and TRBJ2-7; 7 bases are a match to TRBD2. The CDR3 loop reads CASSLSSGTYEQYS. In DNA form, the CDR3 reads TGTGCCAGCAGTTTGTCTAGCGGAACCTACGAGCAGTACTCC.